The rows below give T cell receptor beta chains drawn from one sample of a study of T-cell memory formation after mild COVID-19. One entry per CDR3 protein results from TCRdb running MiXCR on the 5' RACE reads. The sample shows over 130,000 distinct CDR3 sequences, around 14% of them seen only once. The source material was PBMCs or a T cell subset sorted from them (not recorded which). Every receptor here comes from an adult woman who had mild COVID-19 (a few samples of this study predate the infection). Cell type and time point are not known. Both conserved end residues are part of each CDR3. Clone size, where shown, is once, few, many, or a class for clones that have expanded.

clone_size | v_call | cdr3_aa
few | TRBV5-1 | CASSLVPGQGAHGYTF
once | TRBV7-9 | CASSSTAGASDTQYF
medium-sized | TRBV20-1 | CSARQRGQVIGGYTF
few | TRBV6-4 | CASRERETQYF
few | TRBV12-3/TRBV12-4 | CASSNPGTGNYGYTF
NA | TRBV24-1 | CATATSTQETQYF
few | TRBV7-9 | CASRSADSHGAEAFF
few | TRBV7-9 | CASSLDYERDEQYF
NA | TRBV4-1 | CASSHLDRENQETQYF
few | TRBV30 | CAWKEGPYNEQFF
NA | TRBV24-1 | CATSDSTEDRGREKLFF
NA | TRBV18 | CASYHATGGENEQFF
few | TRBV7-9 | CASSPNPGLAGGTGELFF
NA | TRBV4-1 | CASSQDPGQGFLGETQYF
NA | TRBV6-2/TRBV6-3 | CASASGPPGQGRNTEAFF
NA | TRBV19 | CASSIAAGVYEQYF
few | TRBV29-1 | CSVERGEETQYF
NA | TRBV27 | CASSLDSGETQYF
many | TRBV7-9 | CASSPRRWGIGTDTQYF
many | TRBV12-3/TRBV12-4 | CASSLGLERRETQYF
NA | TRBV7-9 | CASSPGPRETQYF
NA | TRBV25-1 | CASRGGNQPQHF
NA | TRBV20-1 | CSARRSVTQYF
NA | TRBV6-5 | CASSPGCRSGANVLTF
NA | TRBV4-1 | CASSQVAATNEKLFF
NA | TRBV4-1 | CASSQILVGPPLDTQYF
NA | TRBV20-1 | CSARDLNSYEQYF
few | TRBV4-3 | CASRERPMNTEAFF
once | TRBV4-2 | CASSQDWTGGRNEQFF
NA | TRBV2 | CASRPGTSGADTQYF
NA | TRBV3-1 | CASSQFTGSGYEQYF
NA | TRBV20-1 | CSASPSLEGNSPLHF
NA | TRBV6-5 | CASSASPTGRGEAFF
NA | TRBV7-9 | CASSLPGIAGQFF
NA | TRBV6-2/TRBV6-3 | CASSYSSVGPEAFF
many | TRBV6-5 | CASKKGVEAFF
few | TRBV6-6 | CASRSAWPEAFF
few | TRBV4-1 | CASSHQGAETEAFF
NA | TRBV5-6 | CASSLEGQGHTEAFF
few | TRBV20-1 | CSAGSSGSSYEQYF
few | TRBV5-5 | CASSLGQGLYGYTF
few | TRBV5-5 | CASSLGHGTSGGETQYF
NA | TRBV2 | CAIRRGQYNEQFF
NA | TRBV15 | CATTLPSRAGLTGELFF
NA | TRBV7-8 | CASSLGLAGAYTGELFF
NA | TRBV14 | CASSASGSSTDTQYF
few | TRBV6-5 | CASSYSPGKYGYTF
NA | TRBV20-1 | CSAPSGNTIYF
few | TRBV24-1 | CATSGGSSSYNEQFF
few | TRBV7-2 | CASSYGMNEQFF
few | TRBV4-3 | CASSQDGLPPDTQYF
NA | TRBV11-2 | CASSLVLFEKLFF
NA | TRBV7-6 | CASSLAAGRTTDTQYF
NA | TRBV19 | CASQLGGTGLYGYTF
NA | TRBV7-6 | CASSIAGTGDEQYF